The 29 T cell receptor beta chains below were found in one sample sequenced in a study of identifying expanded T cells in peripheral blood. The data were produced by immunoSEQ multiplex PCR, yet TCRdb's version contains in-frame clones alone and is incomplete. The table has some 75,000 clones, 90% seen once. Sample: blood. All receptors come from a person aged 18 to 69 in good health.

The rearrangement joins TRBV19 to TRBJ2-3; TRBD2 might be the D (6 bases). The CDR3 length is 16 residues. From germline, CDR1 is LNHDA and CDR2 SQIVND (reference sequence). The ends were cut back, 3 bases at V and 0 bases at J, with 13 bases in the middle. The CDR3 nucleotides read TGTGCCAGTAGTATTGAGGAGGGGTTTAGCACAGATACGCAGTATTTT. Translation: CASSIEEGFSTDTQYF.

This clone was detected a few times. This chain uses TRBV4-3 with TRBJ2-3; TRBD2 is a possible D gene (5 bases). V lost 0 bases and J 4 bases, leaving 8 bases between the germline ends. From germline, CDR1 is LGHNA and CDR2 YSLEER. CDR3 length equals 14 residues. This CDR3 is CASSQELGADTQYF. CDR3 DNA sequence: TGCGCCAGCAGCCAAGAGCTCGGGGCAGATACGCAGTATTTT.

This clone came up a few times. The chain carries TRBV4-1 and TRBJ2-7; TRBD1 matches 8 bases. Trimming cost V 2 bases and J 5 bases; bases outside gene matches: 8. The CDR3 contains 15 residues. The V gene's germline CDR1 is MGHRA and CDR2 YSYEKL. CDR3 sequence reads: CASSQTDRGGDEQYF. The CDR3 DNA follows: TGCGCCAGCAGCCAAACCGACAGGGGAGGCGACGAGCAGTACTTC.

CDR3 residues: CASSLIPGQGSEQYF. In nucleotides, the CDR3 is TGTGCCAGCAGCTTAATTCCGGGACAGGGGAGCGAGCAGTACTTC. The chain joins TRBV11-2 to TRBJ2-7, with TRBD1 matching 10 bases. The CDR3 length is 15 residues. Germline CDR1 is SGHAT and CDR2 is FQNNGV. V lost 2 bases to trimming and J lost 6 bases; unmatched junction nucleotides: 7. Supplemented by reference TRBV11-2 and TRBJ2-7, the full variable domain reads EAGVAQSPRYKIIEKRQSVAFWCNPISGHATLYWYQQILGQGPKLLIQFQNNGVVDDSQLPKDRFSAERLKGVDSTLKIQPAKLEDSAVYLCASSLIPGQGSEQYFGPGTRLTVT.

V usage is TRBV7-9 and J usage is TRBJ2-1, with D perhaps matching TRBD2 (8 bases). CDR1 SEHNR and CDR2 FQNEAQ come from the germline V gene (reference sequence). The CDR3 is 17 residues long. The V end was cut by 3 bases, the J end by 4 bases, with 19 bases between. The CDR3 protein is CASSFRGTLAVYNEQFF. CDR3 in DNA: TGTGCCAGCAGCTTCAGGGGGACACTAGCGGTATACAATGAGCAGTTCTTC.

This sequence joins TRBV6-5 and TRBJ1-1; unclear D gene. Germline CDR1 reads MNHEY; CDR2 reads SVGAGI. V was trimmed by 2 bases and J by 3 bases, leaving 13 bases between them. CDR3 length: 15 residues. The CDR3 reads CASSYGSGDYTEAFF. The CDR3 nucleotides read TGTGCCAGCAGTTACGGTTCCGGGGATTACACTGAAGCTTTCTTT.

The genes are TRBV19 and TRBJ2-2, with TRBD1 matching 9 bases. The V segment lost 8 bases and the J segment 9 bases; nucleotides outside the gene matches: 13. Germline CDR1 reads LNHDA; CDR2 reads SQIVND (reference sequence). CDR3 length equals 15 residues. The CDR3 is CASGPGQGIFWELFF. The CDR3 DNA follows: TGTGCCAGTGGTCCGGGACAGGGTATATTCTGGGAGCTGTTTTTT.

The chain is built from TRBV2 and TRBJ2-1; TRBD2 matches at 11 bases. In germline, CDR1 is SNHLY, CDR2 FYNNEI. Trimming took 5 bases from V and 2 from J; bases not matched to a gene: 2. CDR3 size: 15 residues. CDR3 loop: CASSLAGGTYNEQFF. As DNA, the CDR3 is TGTGCCAGCAGTCTAGCGGGAGGAACCTACAATGAGCAGTTCTTC.

CDR3: CASSQIYRSYEQYF. The CDR3 DNA reads TGTGCCAGCAGCCAGATCTACAGGTCCTACGAGCAGTACTTC. The V gene is TRBV7-6, the J gene TRBJ2-7; tentatively, D is TRBD1 (5 bases). The V end was cut by 5 bases, the J end by 1 base, with 12 bases between. There are 14 residues in the CDR3. CDR1 is SGHVS and CDR2 is FNYEAQ in the germline V gene.

The chain has TRBV28 and TRBJ2-1; D gene uncertain. The V end lost 7 bases, the J end lost 0 bases, and 13 bases lay between the germline ends. Germline loops: CDR1 MDHEN, CDR2 SYDVKM. The CDR3 totals 15 residues. The CDR3 bases are TGTGCCAGCATAGGGCTGGGTGCCTCCTACAATGAGCAGTTCTTC. Its translation is CASIGLGASYNEQFF.

The rearrangement joins TRBV2 to TRBJ2-1; D unclear. CDR1 SNHLY and CDR2 FYNNEI come from the germline V gene. This CDR3 has 15 residues. V was cut by 7 bases and J by 8 bases, with 21 bases left in between. The CDR3 sequence is CASTQGRGRFDEQFF. CDR3 sequence (DNA): TGTGCCAGCACCCAAGGGCGCGGACGTTTCGATGAGCAGTTCTTC.

This clone was counted only a few times. The CDR3 protein is CASSPPPAGKRNEQFF. The CDR3 DNA follows: TGTGCCAGCAGTCCACCCCCCGCGGGTAAGAGAAATGAGCAGTTCTTC. The V call is TRBV28, the J call TRBJ2-1, with a tentative D call TRBD2 (5 bases). Deletions cut 5 bases from V and 7 bases from J, with 21 bases between. Germline V gives CDR1 MDHEN, CDR2 SYDVKM. CDR3 length equals 16 residues. Looking up the rest from reference TRBV28 and TRBJ2-1 gives the full variable domain: DVKVTQSSRYLVKRTGEKVFLECVQDMDHENMFWYRQDPGLGLRLIYFSYDVKMKEKGDIPEGYSVSREKKERFSLILESASTNQTSMYLCASSPPPAGKRNEQFFGPGTRLTVL.

This chain links TRBV6-1 with TRBJ1-6, with 10 bases matching TRBD1. The germline V gene has CDR1 MNHNS and CDR2 SASEGT. The V and J ends lost 4 bases and 8 bases, in that order; junction bases with no gene match: 8. CDR3 size: 16 residues. In DNA form, the CDR3 reads TGTGCCAGCAGTGTTTCTGCCGGGACAGGGGATTCACCCCTCCACTTT. As protein: CASSVSAGTGDSPLHF.

The chain employs TRBV7-9 and TRBJ2-5, with TRBD2 matching over 10 bases. The CDR3 has 17 residues. In germline, CDR1 is SEHNR, CDR2 FQNEAQ (reference sequence). V gave up 1 base and J gave up 5 bases; unmatched junction bases: 10. In nucleotides, the CDR3 is TGTGCCAGCAGCTTAGTGAATCTAGCGGGAGTAGGGGAGACCCAGTACTTC. Its translation: CASSLVNLAGVGETQYF.

The chain couples TRBV7-3 to TRBJ2-5; D tentatively reads TRBD1 or TRBD2 (5 bases each). The CDR3 is 13 residues long. CDR1 SGHTA and CDR2 FQGTGA come from the germline V gene. The V gene lost 0 bases and the J gene lost 9 bases, with 11 bases spanning the gap. DNA of the CDR3: TGTGCCAGCAGCTTAACCCCTGGGGACCCCCAGTACTTC. Amino acids: CASSLTPGDPQYF.

The gene calls are TRBV5-6 and TRBJ2-3; D gene unclear. The CDR3 totals 17 residues. The germline gives CDR1 SGHDT, CDR2 YYEEEE. Trimming stripped 2 bases from V and 1 base from J, with 17 bases between. In nucleotides, the CDR3 is TGTGCCAGCAGCTTCGACTTTGAACAGTTACGCACAGATACGCAGTATTTT. Protein: CASSFDFEQLRTDTQYF.

The rearrangement uses TRBV4-3 and TRBJ2-7; D remains ambiguous. V was trimmed by 4 bases and J by 0 bases, leaving 10 bases between them. CDR3 size: 14 residues. Germline values: CDR1 LGHNA, CDR2 YSLEER. The DNA of the CDR3 is TGCGCCAGCAGCCTATCGACGGTCTCCTACGAGCAGTACTTC. This translates into CASSLSTVSYEQYF.

This chain uses TRBV2 with TRBJ2-5; D gene ambiguous. Germline values: CDR1 SNHLY, CDR2 FYNNEI. Trimming removed 3 bases from V and 2 bases from J, with 4 bases in between. The CDR3 spans 12 residues. This CDR3 reads CASSDRQETQYF. CDR3 bases: TGTGCCAGCAGTGACAGGCAAGAGACCCAGTACTTC.

J is TRBJ2-2 and V is TRBV28; perhaps TRBD2 as D (6 bases). The V end lost 7 bases, the J end lost 6 bases, and 9 bases lay between the germline ends. In germline, CDR1 is MDHEN, CDR2 SYDVKM. The CDR3 runs 12 residues. DNA for the CDR3: TGTGCCAGCACACGGGAGTCCGGGGAGCTGTTTTTT. Translation: CASTRESGELFF.

V usage is TRBV6-1 and J usage is TRBJ2-7; TRBD1 aligns across 8 bases. V was clipped by 10 bases and J by 0 bases; unmatched bases: 11. The CDR3 spans 15 residues. The germline V gene has CDR1 MNHNS and CDR2 SASEGT. CDR3 DNA sequence: TGTGCCACCAAAGAATCTACAGGGGGCTCCTACGAGCAGTACTTC. It specifies CATKESTGGSYEQYF.

On this clone itself: The sample holds other DNA sequences that translate to the same CDR3. The DNA of the CDR3 is TGTGCCAGCAGGCTAGCACAAGAGACCCAGTACTTC. It is translated as CASRLAQETQYF. The V gene is TRBV2, the J gene TRBJ2-5; possibly TRBD2 for D (5 bases). CDR1 and CDR2 (germline): SNHLY, FYNNEI. The CDR3 has 12 amino acids. V dropped 6 bases and J dropped 2 bases, with 7 bases sitting between them.

This clone was seen just once. CDR3 bases: TGTGCCAGCAGCTACCGGGACAGGGGAGGGAGTGAAGCTTTCTTT. It encodes CASSYRDRGGSEAFF. The chain has TRBV7-2 and TRBJ1-1; 10 nucleotides align to TRBD1. The germline CDR1 and CDR2 sequences are SGHTA and FQGNSA. Unmatched junction bases numbered 9, after V lost 4 bases and J lost 7 bases. The CDR3 contains 15 residues.

The rearrangement joins TRBV6-6 to TRBJ1-3; TRBD1 agrees at 9 bases. The ends lost 2 bases at V and 9 bases at J; junction bases unmatched: 5. Germline CDR1 MNHNY, CDR2 SVGAGI (reference sequence). This CDR3 is built from 14 residues. This chain's CDR3 is CASSYSGGQGTIYF. In nucleotides, the CDR3 is TGTGCCAGCAGTTACAGTGGGGGACAGGGCACCATATATTTT.

V usage is TRBV11-2 and J usage is TRBJ2-1; no reliable D call. Looked up from germline, CDR1 is SGHAT and CDR2 is FQNNGV. This CDR3 comprises 12 residues. V lost 3 bases, J lost 8 bases, and 8 bases lay in between. In DNA, the CDR3 is TGTGCCAGCAGCTTCCGCCTCGATGAGCAGTTCTTC. It is translated as CASSFRLDEQFF.

The V and J genes are TRBV30 and TRBJ2-3; TRBD1 agrees at 9 bases. V shed 3 bases and J 1 base; nucleotides not matched to a gene: 2. This CDR3 region has 14 residues. CDR1 and CDR2 (germline): GTSNPN, SVGIG (reference sequence). The CDR3 spells CAWRRTGGTDTQYF. Written as DNA, the CDR3 is TGTGCCTGGAGACGGACAGGGGGCACAGATACGCAGTATTTT.

The chain is built from TRBV11-2 and TRBJ1-1, with 9 positions matching TRBD1. Trimming at V came to 1 base and at J to 5 bases, leaving 8 bases not matched to a gene. The CDR3 is 16 residues long. CDR1 and CDR2 (germline): SGHAT, FQNNGV. CDR3 loop: CASSLGLTGGRTEAFF. CDR3 coding DNA: TGTGCCAGCAGCTTAGGGTTAACAGGGGGCCGGACTGAAGCTTTCTTT.

This clone was counted a few times. The V call is TRBV7-2, the J call TRBJ1-1, with no clear D. Trimming took off 4 bases at V and 3 bases at J, with 15 bases between the two ends. The CDR3 is 15 residues long. Germline V gene lookup returns CDR1 SGHTA and CDR2 FQGNSA. In nucleotides, the CDR3 is TGTGCCAGCAGCTCGATAGCTCCCACTTACACTGAAGCTTTCTTT. Protein: CASSSIAPTYTEAFF.

Only one count was recorded for this clone. This chain connects TRBV28 to TRBJ2-4; 7 bases match TRBD2. There are 17 residues in the CDR3. V dropped 1 base and J dropped 2; count of bases not matched to a gene: 8. Germline loops: CDR1 MDHEN, CDR2 SYDVKM. CDR3 protein: CASSLLGSGGSKNIQYF. Written as DNA, the CDR3 is TGTGCCAGCAGTTTATTGGGGTCCGGGGGGTCCAAAAACATTCAGTACTTC.

The chain recombines TRBV9 with TRBJ1-6; weak D call: TRBD1 (5 bases). The CDR3 covers 15 residues. The V gene lost 0 bases and the J gene lost 9 bases, with 13 bases spanning the gap. Germline V CDR1 and CDR2: SGDLS, YYNGEE. The CDR3 sequence is CASSVEGTAGSPLHF. CDR3 in DNA: TGTGCCAGCAGCGTAGAAGGGACCGCGGGTTCACCCCTCCACTTT.